The text below deals with one T cell receptor (beta chain). Its antigen is not known. The method was immunoSEQ multiplex PCR; TCRdb's version includes in-frame clones alone and lacks a portion of them. The data hold 45,000 to 75,000 clones, with over 90% observed a single time. Looked up from germline, CDR1 is LNHDA and CDR2 is SQIVND (reference sequence). Trimming cost V 3 bases and J 5 bases, with 16 bases left between them. The CDR3 runs 15 residues. This sample is drawn from a study of human versus mouse CDR3 diversity and MHC coevolution. As for the study in general: Between roughly 5.5 x 10^6 and 1.6 x 10^7 valid reads came from each sample. Whole-study findings and limits: Mice had fewer CDR3 deletions and insertions than humans on average. Human T cells underwent selection on 6 or 7 different MHC II alleles.

The sequencing sample was made of naive CD4+ T cells from blood. Subset meaning: CD45RO-negative CD62L-positive naive CD4 T cells. This clonotype originated in a person in their sixties in good health. The rearrangement uses TRBV19 and TRBJ1-1, with D possibly TRBD1 on 5 matching bases. Here the CDR3 DNA reads TGTGCCAGTAGTATGTCCGGGGGGGTGGGAACTGAAGCTTTCTTT. Residues: CASSMSGGVGTEAFF.